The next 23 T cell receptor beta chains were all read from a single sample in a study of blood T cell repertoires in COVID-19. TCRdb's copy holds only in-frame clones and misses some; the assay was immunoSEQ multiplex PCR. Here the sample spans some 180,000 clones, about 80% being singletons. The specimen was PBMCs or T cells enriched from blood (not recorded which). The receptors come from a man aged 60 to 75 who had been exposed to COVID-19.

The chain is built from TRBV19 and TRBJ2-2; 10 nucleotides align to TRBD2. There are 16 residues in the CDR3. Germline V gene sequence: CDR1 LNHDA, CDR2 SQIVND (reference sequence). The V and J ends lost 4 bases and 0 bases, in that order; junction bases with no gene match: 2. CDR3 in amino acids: CASSRTSGTNTGELFF. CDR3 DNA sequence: TGTGCCAGTAGTAGGACTAGCGGAACGAACACCGGGGAGCTGTTTTTT.

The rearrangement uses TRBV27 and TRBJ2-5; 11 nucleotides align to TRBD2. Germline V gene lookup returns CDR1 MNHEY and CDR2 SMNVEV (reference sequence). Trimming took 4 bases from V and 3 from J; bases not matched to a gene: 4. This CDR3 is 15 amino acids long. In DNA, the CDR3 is TGTGCCAGCAGTTCTCGGGGACTAGCGGAAGAGACCCAGTACTTC. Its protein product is CASSSRGLAEETQYF.

CDR3 sequence reads: CASSSTGSSNEKLFF. The CDR3 nucleotides are TGTGCCAGCAGCTCCACAGGGTCCAGTAATGAAAAACTGTTTTTT. This chain uses TRBV11-1 with TRBJ1-4, with TRBD1 as a possible D gene (6 bases). The V end lost 4 bases, the J end lost 4 bases, and 13 bases lay between the germline ends. The CDR3 is 15 amino acids. Germline values: CDR1 SGHAT, CDR2 FQDESV (reference sequence). Complete variable domain (other parts from reference TRBV11-1 and TRBJ1-4): EAEVAQSPRYKITEKSQAVAFWCDPISGHATLYWYRQILGQGPELLVQFQDESVVDDSQLPKDRFSAERLKGVDSTLKIQPAELGDSAMYLCASSSTGSSNEKLFFGSGTQLSVL.

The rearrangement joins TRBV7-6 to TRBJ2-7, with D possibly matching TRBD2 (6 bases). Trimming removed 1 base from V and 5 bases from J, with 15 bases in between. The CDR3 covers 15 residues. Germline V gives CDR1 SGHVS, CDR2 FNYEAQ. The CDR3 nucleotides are TGTGCCAGCAGCTTAGATCCCGGCGGGGTGGACGAGCAGTACTTC. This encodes CASSLDPGGVDEQYF.

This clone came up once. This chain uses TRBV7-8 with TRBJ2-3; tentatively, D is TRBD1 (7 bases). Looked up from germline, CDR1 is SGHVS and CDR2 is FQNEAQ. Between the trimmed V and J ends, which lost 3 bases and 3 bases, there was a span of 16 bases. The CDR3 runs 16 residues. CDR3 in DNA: TGTGCCAGCAGCTTTGGAGGGGGCCGAGGAACAGATACGCAGTATTTT. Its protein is CASSFGGGRGTDTQYF.

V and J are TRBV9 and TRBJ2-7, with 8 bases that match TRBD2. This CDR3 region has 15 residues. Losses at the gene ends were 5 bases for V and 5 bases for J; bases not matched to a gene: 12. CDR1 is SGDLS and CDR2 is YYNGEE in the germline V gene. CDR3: CASSWGSGAINEQYF. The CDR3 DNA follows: TGTGCCAGCAGTTGGGGTAGCGGGGCCATTAACGAGCAGTACTTC.

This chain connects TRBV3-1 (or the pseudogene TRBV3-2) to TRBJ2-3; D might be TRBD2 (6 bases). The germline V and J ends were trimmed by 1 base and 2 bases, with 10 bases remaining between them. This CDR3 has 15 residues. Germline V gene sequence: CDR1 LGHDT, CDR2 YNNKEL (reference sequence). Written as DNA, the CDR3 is TGTGCCAGCAGCCAAGTGGGACTCTCCACAGATACGCAGTATTTT. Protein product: CASSQVGLSTDTQYF.

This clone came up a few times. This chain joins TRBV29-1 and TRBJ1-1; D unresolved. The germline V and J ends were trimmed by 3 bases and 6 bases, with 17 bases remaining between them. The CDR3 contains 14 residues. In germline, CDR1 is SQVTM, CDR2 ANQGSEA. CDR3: CSVDVLRAGAEAFF. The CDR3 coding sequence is TGCAGCGTTGATGTTCTGCGGGCTGGGGCTGAAGCTTTCTTT.

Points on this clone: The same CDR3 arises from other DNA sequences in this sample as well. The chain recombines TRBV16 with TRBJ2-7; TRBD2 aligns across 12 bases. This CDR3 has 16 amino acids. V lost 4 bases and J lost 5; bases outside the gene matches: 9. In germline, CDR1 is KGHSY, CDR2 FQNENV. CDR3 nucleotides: TGTGCCAGCAGCCGTGCTAGCGGGAGGGCCGCCCACGAGCAGTACTTC. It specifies CASSRASGRAAHEQYF. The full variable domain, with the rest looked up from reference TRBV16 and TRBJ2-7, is GEEVAQTPKHLVRGEGQKAKLYCAPIKGHSYVFWYQQVLKNEFKFLISFQNENVFDETGMPKERFSAKCLPNSPCSLEIQATKLEDSAVYFCASSRASGRAAHEQYFGPGTRLTVT.

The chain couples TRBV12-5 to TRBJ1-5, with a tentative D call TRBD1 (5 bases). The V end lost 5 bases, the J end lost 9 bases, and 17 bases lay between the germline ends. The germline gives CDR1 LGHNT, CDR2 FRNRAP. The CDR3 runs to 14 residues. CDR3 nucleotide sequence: TGTGCTAGTGGTCCCCTCCGGTCTCAGGGGCCCCAGCATTTT. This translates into CASGPLRSQGPQHF. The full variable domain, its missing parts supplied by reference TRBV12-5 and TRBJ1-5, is DARVTQTPRHKVTEMGQEVTMRCQPILGHNTVFWYRQTMMQGLELLAYFRNRAPLDDSGMPKDRFSAEMPDATLATLKIQPSEPRDSAVYFCASGPLRSQGPQHFGDGTRLSIL.

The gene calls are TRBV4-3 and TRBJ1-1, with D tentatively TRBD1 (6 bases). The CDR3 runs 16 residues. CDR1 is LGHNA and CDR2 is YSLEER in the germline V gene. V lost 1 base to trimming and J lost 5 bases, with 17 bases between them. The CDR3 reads CASSQGLLRGGTEAFF. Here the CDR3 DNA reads TGCGCCAGCAGCCAAGGACTTTTGAGGGGGGGGACTGAAGCTTTCTTT.

For the CDR3, the DNA is TGCGCCAGCAGCCACGCAGGGGGTATTGAAAAACTGTTTTTT. It translates to CASSHAGGIEKLFF. The J gene is TRBJ1-4, the V gene TRBV4-1; 7 nucleotides agree with TRBD1. Germline lookup yields CDR1 MGHRA and CDR2 YSYEKL. This CDR3 is built from 14 residues. Germline trimming cut 3 bases from V and 7 bases from J; bases unmatched to any gene: 5.

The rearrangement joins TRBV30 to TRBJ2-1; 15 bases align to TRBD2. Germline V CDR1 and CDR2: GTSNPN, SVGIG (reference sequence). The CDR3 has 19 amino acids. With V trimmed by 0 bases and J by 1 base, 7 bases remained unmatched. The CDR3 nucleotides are TGTGCCTGGAGTGTGGTTGCGGGACTAGCGGGAGGATCCTACAATGAGCAGTTCTTC. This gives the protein CAWSVVAGLAGGSYNEQFF.

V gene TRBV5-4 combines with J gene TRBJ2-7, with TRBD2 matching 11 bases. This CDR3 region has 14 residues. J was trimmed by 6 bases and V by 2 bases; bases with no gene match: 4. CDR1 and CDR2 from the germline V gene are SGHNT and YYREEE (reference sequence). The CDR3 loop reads CASSFLAGGLEQYF. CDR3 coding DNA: TGTGCCAGCAGCTTTCTAGCGGGAGGCCTCGAGCAGTACTTC. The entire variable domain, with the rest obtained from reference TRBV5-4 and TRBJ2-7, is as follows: ETGVTQSPTHLIKTRGQQVTLRCSSQSGHNTVSWYQQALGQGPQFIFQYYREEENGRGNFPPRFSGLQFPNYSSELNVNALELDDSALYLCASSFLAGGLEQYFGPGTRLTVT.

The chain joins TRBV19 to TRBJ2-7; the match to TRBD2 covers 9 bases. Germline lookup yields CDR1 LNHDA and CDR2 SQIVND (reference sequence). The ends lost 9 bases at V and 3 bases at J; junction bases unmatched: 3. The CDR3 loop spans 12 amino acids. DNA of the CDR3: TGTGCCAGCCTTAGCGGGAGCTACGAGCAGTACTTC. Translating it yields CASLSGSYEQYF.

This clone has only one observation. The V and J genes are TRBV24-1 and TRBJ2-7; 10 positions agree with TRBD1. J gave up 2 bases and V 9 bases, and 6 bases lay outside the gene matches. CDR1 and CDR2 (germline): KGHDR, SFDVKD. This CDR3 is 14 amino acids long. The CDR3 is CATDSGTGAYEQYF. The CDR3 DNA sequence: TGTGCCACCGATTCCGGGACAGGGGCCTACGAGCAGTACTTC.

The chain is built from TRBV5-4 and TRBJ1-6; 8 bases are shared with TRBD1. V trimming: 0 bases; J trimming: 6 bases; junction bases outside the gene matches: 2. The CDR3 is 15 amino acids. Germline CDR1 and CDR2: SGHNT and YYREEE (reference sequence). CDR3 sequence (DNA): TGTGCCAGCAGCTTGGTCCAGGGGGCTAATTCACCCCTCCACTTT. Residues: CASSLVQGANSPLHF.

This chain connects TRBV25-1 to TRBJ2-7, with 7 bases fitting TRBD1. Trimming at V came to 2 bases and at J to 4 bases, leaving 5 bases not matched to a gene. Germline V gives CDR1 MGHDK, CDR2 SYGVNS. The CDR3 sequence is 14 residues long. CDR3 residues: CASSEDGRGYEQYF. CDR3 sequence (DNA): TGTGCCAGCAGTGAAGATGGCAGGGGGTACGAGCAGTACTTC.

CDR3 amino acids: CASSLASGGGQPQHF. DNA for the CDR3: TGCGCCAGCAGCTTGGCCTCGGGGGGCGGTCAGCCCCAGCATTTT. The J gene is TRBJ1-5, the V gene TRBV5-1, with a possible D match to TRBD1 (6 bases). Germline CDR1 reads SGHRS; CDR2 reads YFSETQ. This CDR3 has 15 amino acids. With 0 bases removed from V and 6 bases from J, the gap between germline ends came to 13 bases.

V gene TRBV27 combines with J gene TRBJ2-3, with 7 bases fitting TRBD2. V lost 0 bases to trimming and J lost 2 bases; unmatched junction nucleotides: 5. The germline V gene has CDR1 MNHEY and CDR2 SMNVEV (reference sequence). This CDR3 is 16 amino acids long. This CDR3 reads CASSLSGGSPTDTQYF. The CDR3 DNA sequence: TGTGCCAGCAGTTTATCGGGCGGGAGCCCCACAGATACGCAGTATTTT.

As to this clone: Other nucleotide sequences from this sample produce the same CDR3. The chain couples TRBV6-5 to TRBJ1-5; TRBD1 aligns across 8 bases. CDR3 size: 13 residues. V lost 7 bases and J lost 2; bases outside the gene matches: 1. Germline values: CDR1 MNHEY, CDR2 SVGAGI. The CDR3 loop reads CASTDRGNQPQHF. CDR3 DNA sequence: TGTGCCAGCACGGACAGGGGCAATCAGCCCCAGCATTTT.

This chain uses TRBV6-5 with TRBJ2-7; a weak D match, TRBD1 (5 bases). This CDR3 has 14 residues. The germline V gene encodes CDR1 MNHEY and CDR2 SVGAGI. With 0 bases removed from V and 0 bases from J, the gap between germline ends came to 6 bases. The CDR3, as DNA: TGTGCCAGCAGTTACTCCAGGGACTCCTACGAGCAGTACTTC. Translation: CASSYSRDSYEQYF.

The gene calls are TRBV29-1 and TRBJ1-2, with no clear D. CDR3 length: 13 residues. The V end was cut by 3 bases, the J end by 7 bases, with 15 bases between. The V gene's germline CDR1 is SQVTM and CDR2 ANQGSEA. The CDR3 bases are TGCAGCGTTGAGCTCGGGATGTGGGCTGGCTACACCTTC. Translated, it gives CSVELGMWAGYTF.